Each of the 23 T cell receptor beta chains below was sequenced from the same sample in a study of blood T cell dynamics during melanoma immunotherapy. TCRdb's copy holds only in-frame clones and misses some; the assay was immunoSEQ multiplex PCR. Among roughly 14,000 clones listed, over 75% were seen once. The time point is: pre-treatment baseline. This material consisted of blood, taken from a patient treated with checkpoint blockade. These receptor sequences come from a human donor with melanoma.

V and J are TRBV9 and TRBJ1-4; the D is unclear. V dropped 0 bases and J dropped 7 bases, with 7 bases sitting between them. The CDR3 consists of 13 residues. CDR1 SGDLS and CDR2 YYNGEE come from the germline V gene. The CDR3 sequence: CASSVEQGEKLFF. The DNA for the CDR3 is TGTGCCAGCAGCGTAGAACAAGGTGAAAAACTGTTTTTT.

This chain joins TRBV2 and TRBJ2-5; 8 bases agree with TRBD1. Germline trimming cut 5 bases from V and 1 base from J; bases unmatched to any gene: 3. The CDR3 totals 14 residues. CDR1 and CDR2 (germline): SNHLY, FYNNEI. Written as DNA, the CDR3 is TGTGCCAGCAGTAACGACAGGGGCCAAGAGACCCAGTACTTC. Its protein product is CASSNDRGQETQYF.

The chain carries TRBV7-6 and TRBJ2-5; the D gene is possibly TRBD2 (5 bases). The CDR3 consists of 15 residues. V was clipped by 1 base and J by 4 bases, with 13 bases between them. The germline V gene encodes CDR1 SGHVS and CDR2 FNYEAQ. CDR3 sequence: CASSLDIAFRETQYF. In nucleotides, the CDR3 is TGTGCCAGCAGCTTAGATATAGCGTTTAGAGAGACCCAGTACTTC.

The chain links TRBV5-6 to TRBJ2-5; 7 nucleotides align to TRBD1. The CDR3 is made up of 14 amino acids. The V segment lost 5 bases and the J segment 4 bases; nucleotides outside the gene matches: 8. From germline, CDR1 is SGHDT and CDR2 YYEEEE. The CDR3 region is CASRRQGIGETQYF. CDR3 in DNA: TGTGCCAGCAGAAGACAGGGTATAGGAGAGACCCAGTACTTC.

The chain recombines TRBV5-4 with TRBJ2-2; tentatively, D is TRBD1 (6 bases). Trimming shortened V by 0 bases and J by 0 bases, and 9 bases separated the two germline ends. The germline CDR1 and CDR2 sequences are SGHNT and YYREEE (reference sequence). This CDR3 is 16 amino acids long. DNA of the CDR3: TGTGCCAGCAGCTTGGCCGGACAGACGAACACCGGGGAGCTGTTTTTT. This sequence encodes CASSLAGQTNTGELFF.

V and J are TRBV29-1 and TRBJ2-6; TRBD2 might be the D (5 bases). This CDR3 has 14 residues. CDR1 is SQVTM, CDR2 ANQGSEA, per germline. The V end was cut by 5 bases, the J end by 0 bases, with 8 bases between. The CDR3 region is CSVSGLSGANVLTF. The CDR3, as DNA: TGCAGCGTTTCCGGACTCTCTGGGGCCAACGTCCTGACTTTC.

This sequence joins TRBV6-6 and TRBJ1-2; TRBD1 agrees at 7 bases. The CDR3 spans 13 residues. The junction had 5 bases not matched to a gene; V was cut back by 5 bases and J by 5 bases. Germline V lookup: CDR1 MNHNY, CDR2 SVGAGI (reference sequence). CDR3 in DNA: TGTGCCAGCAGTATAACAGGGGAGTATGGCTACACCTTC. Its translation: CASSITGEYGYTF.

CDR3 DNA: TGTGCCTGGAGGGGGCAGCCAACCGGGGAGCTGTTTTTT. Translation gives CAWRGQPTGELFF. The J gene is TRBJ2-2, the V gene TRBV30; possibly TRBD1 for D (5 bases). With 3 bases removed from V and 5 bases from J, the gap between germline ends came to 10 bases. CDR3 length: 13 residues. CDR1 and CDR2 (germline): GTSNPN, SVGIG (reference sequence). The full variable domain, in which reference TRBV30 and TRBJ2-2 provide the parts outside the CDR3, is SQTIHQWPATLVQPVGSPLSLECTVEGTSNPNLYWYRQAAGRGLQLLFYSVGIGQISSEVPQNLSASRPQDRQFILSSKKLLLSDSGFYLCAWRGQPTGELFFGEGSRLTVL.

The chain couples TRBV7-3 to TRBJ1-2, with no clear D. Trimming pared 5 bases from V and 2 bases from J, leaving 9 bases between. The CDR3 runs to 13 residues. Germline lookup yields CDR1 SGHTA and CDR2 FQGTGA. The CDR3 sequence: CASSRGLNYGYTF. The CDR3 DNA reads TGTGCCAGCAGCCGAGGTTTAAACTATGGCTACACCTTC.

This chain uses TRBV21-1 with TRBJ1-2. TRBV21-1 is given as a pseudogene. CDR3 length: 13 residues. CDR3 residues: CASSKRDNYGYTF. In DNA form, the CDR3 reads TGTGCCAGCAGCAAGAGGGATAACTATGGCTACACCTTC.

For the CDR3, the DNA is TGTGCCAGCAGCGGGGACAGCTACAATGAGCAGTTCTTC. Translated, it gives CASSGDSYNEQFF. This rearrangement joins TRBV5-5 to TRBJ2-1; 7 bases are shared with TRBD1. The J segment lost 3 bases and the V segment lost 4 bases, leaving 1 base of the junction unmatched. Looked up from germline, CDR1 is SGHKS and CDR2 is YYEKEE (reference sequence). The CDR3 consists of 13 residues.

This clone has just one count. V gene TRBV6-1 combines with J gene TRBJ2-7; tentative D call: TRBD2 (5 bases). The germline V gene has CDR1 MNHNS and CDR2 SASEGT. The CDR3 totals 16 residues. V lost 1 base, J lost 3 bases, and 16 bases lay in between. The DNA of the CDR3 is TGTGCCAGCAGTGAAGACCAAGGAGGAGGAGGCTACGAGCAGTACTTC. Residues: CASSEDQGGGGYEQYF.

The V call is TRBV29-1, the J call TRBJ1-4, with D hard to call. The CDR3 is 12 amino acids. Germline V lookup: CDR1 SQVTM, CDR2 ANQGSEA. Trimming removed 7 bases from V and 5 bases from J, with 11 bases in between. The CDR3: CSAGRANEKLFF. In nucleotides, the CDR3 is TGCAGCGCTGGACGGGCGAATGAAAAACTGTTTTTT.

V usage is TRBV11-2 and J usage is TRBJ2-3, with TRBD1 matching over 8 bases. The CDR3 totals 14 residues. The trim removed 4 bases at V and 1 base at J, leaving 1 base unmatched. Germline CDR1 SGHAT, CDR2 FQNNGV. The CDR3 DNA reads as TGTGCCAGCAGCTGGGGACAGGGCACAGATACGCAGTATTTT. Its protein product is CASSWGQGTDTQYF. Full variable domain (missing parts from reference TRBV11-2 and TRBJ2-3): EAGVAQSPRYKIIEKRQSVAFWCNPISGHATLYWYQQILGQGPKLLIQFQNNGVVDDSQLPKDRFSAERLKGVDSTLKIQPAKLEDSAVYLCASSWGQGTDTQYFGPGTRLTVL.

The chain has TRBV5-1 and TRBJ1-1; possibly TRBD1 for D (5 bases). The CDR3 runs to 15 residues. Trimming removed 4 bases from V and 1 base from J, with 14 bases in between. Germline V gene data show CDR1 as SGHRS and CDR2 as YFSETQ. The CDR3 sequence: CASSRGSNSNTEAFF. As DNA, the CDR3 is TGCGCCAGCAGCCGGGGCTCAAATTCGAACACTGAAGCTTTCTTT.

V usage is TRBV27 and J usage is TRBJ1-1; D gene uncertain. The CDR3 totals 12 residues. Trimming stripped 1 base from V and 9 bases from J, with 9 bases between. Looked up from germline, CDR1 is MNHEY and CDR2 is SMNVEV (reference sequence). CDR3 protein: CASSLLGGKAFF. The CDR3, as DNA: TGTGCCAGCAGTTTATTGGGAGGGAAAGCTTTCTTT.

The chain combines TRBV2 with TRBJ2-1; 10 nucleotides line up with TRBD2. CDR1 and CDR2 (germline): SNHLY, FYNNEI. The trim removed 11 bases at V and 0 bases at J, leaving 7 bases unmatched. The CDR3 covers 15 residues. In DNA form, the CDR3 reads TGTGCCGGCCAACTAGCGGGGAGCTCCTACAATGAGCAGTTCTTC. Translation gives CAGQLAGSSYNEQFF.

CDR3 DNA: TGTGCCAGCAGTCCTCTAGGTGGGCAGGGGGCTCGGGAGACCCAGTACTTC. Translated, it gives CASSPLGGQGARETQYF. This chain links TRBV27 with TRBJ2-5; 8 bases map to TRBD1. There are 17 residues in the CDR3. CDR1 and CDR2 from the germline V gene are MNHEY and SMNVEV (reference sequence). V shed 5 bases, J shed 5 bases, and the junction held 16 bases outside the gene matches.

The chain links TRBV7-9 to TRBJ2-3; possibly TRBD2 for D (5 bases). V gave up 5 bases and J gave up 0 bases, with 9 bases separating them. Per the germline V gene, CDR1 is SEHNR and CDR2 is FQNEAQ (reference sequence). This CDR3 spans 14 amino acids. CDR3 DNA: TGTGCCAGCAGCCCGACGGGGAGCACAGATACGCAGTATTTT. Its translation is CASSPTGSTDTQYF. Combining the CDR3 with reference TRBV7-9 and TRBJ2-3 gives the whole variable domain DTGVSQNPRHKITKRGQNVTFRCDPISEHNRLYWYRQTLGQGPEFLTYFQNEAQLEKSRLLSDRFSAERPKGSFSTLEIQRTEQGDSAMYLCASSPTGSTDTQYFGPGTRLTVL.

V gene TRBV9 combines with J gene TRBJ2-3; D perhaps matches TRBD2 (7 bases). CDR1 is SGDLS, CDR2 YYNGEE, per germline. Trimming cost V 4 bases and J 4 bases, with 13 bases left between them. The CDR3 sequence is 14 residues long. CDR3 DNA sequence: TGTGCCAGCAGCTTGGGGGGGGGCGCAGATACGCAGTATTTT. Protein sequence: CASSLGGGADTQYF.

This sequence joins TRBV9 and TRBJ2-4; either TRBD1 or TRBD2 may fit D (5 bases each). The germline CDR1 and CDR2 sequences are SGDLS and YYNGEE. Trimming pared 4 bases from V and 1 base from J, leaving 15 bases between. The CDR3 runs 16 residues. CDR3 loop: CASSFRDGVAKNIQYF. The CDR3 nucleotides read TGTGCCAGCAGCTTCCGGGACGGGGTGGCCAAAAACATTCAGTACTTC.

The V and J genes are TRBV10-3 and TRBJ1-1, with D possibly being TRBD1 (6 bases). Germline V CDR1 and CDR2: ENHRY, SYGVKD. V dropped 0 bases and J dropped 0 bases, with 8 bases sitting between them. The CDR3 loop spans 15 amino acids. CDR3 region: CAISESTGMNTEAFF. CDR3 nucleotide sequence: TGTGCCATCAGTGAGTCCACAGGGATGAACACTGAAGCTTTCTTT.

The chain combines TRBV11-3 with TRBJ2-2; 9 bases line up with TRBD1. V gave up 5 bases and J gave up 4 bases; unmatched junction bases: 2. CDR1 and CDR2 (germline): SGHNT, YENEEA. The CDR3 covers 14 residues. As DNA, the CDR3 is TGTGCCAGCAGCACAGGGGGCAGCACCGGGGAGCTGTTTTTT. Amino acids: CASSTGGSTGELFF.